This T cell receptor (beta chain) was captured in a study of regulatory T cells in long-lasting Graves disease. Described time point: newly diagnosed GD, antithyroid drugs for less than 3 months. Extracted PBMC RNA gave rise to the TCR library. According to the study, TCR beta libraries were built with iRepertoire HTBI primers and CDR3-region Arm-PCR. TCRdb redid the calling of the multiplex PCR reads with MiXCR, one entry per CDR3 protein. The table shows a few hundred thousand distinct CDR3 sequences, with roughly 18% occurring only once. This clonotype was counted many times. A further study also used this sample, focusing on T cells in Graves' hyperthyroidism and ophthalmopathy. That paper states: First-round RT-PCR targeting the TCR CDR3 was performed with the HTBI primer set.

This specimen was peripheral blood mononuclear cells (PBMCs), taken at new diagnosis, from a patient treated with antithyroid drugs. The clonotype comes from a woman aged 25 to 39 with Graves disease.

The CDR3 spells CASSDSASNQPQHF. The CDR3 DNA reads as TGTGCCAGCAGCGACTCCGCTAGCAATCAGCCCCAGCATTTT. The V and J genes are TRBV12-3 or TRBV12-4 and TRBJ1-5, with D uncertain. This CDR3 spans 14 amino acids. Trimming removed 6 bases from V and 0 bases from J, with 9 bases in between.